The next 9 T cell receptor beta chains were all read from a single sample in a study of Tregs in tolerant kidney transplant recipients. CFSE-labeled recipient PBMCs were cultured roughly 6 days with irradiated graft donor PBMCs, then FACS-sorted. The antigens for these receptors are not known. Libraries were prepared by immunoSEQ multiplex PCR; TCRdb keeps only in-frame clonotypes and omits some of them. The sample data list under 450 clones. This specimen was CD8+ T cells from blood cultured with allogeneic cells, taken before the transplant. These receptors all come from a human patient who received a combined kidney and bone marrow transplant.

Judged by frequency, this clone is medium-sized (0.01 to 0.1%). Read coverage stops 3 residues before the CDR3 terminus; the germline J gene supplies the remainder. The V and J genes are TRBV5-1 and TRBJ2-1; D perhaps matches TRBD2 (6 bases). Trimming pared 2 bases from V and 2 bases from J, leaving 14 bases between. Germline V lookup: CDR1 SGHRS, CDR2 YFSETQ. The CDR3 is 16 amino acids. The CDR3 here is CASSLTGGLAYNEQFF. Incomplete CDR3 DNA: TGCGCCAGCAGCTTAACCGGGGGACTCGCCTACAATGAG.

A note on this clone: Coverage ceases 3 residues before the CDR3 finishes, and the germline J gene fills in the end. This chain links TRBV9 with TRBJ1-2; D call uncertain. Germline V gene data show CDR1 as SGDLS and CDR2 as YYNGEE. The CDR3 is made up of 12 amino acids. The V end lost 5 bases, the J end lost 4 bases, and 9 bases lay between the germline ends. The CDR3 DNA, read in part, is TGTGCCAGCAGGGCGTCGGGCTATGGC. As protein: CASRASGYG. The full CDR3 reads CASRASGYGYTF. The full variable domain, with the rest looked up from reference TRBV9 and TRBJ1-2, is DSGVTQTPKHLITATGQRVTLRCSPRSGDLSVYWYQQSLDQGLQFLIQYYNGEERAKGNILERFSAQQFPDLHSELNLSSLELGDSALYFCASRASGYGYTFGSGTRLTVV.

Judged by frequency, this clone is medium-sized. The CDR3 goes on 3 residues after the read ends, and that part is filled in from the germline J gene. The J gene is TRBJ2-6, the V gene TRBV30, with D hard to call. The V gene lost 7 bases and the J gene lost 2 bases, with 12 bases spanning the gap. Per the germline V gene, CDR1 is GTSNPN and CDR2 is SVGIG (reference sequence). CDR3 length: 14 amino acids. The CDR3 bases that were read are TGTGCCTATGAGAAGGGTGCTGGGGCCAACGTC. It codes for CAYEKGAGANV. From start to end, the CDR3 is CAYEKGAGANVLTF.

By frequency, this clone is medium-sized. The CDR3 extends 3 residues past the end of the read, so its final part is completed from the germline J gene. The chain employs TRBV30 and TRBJ2-3; tentatively, D is TRBD1 (5 bases). Germline CDR1 is GTSNPN and CDR2 is SVGIG (reference sequence). The V end was cut by 7 bases, the J end by 6 bases, with 17 bases between. The CDR3 loop spans 13 amino acids. The CDR3 loop reads CASEGVVGDTQYF. Incomplete CDR3 DNA: TGTGCCTCTGAAGGGGTCGTAGGGGATACG. Supplemented by reference TRBV30 and TRBJ2-3, the full variable domain reads SQTIHQWPATLVQPVGSPLSLECTVEGTSNPNLYWYRQAAGRGLQLLFYSVGIGQISSEVPQNLSASRPQDRQFILSSKKLLLSDSGFYLCASEGVVGDTQYFGPGTRLTVL.

In regard to this clone: The read ends 3 residues shy of where the CDR3 ends; the end is completed using the germline J gene. The chain links TRBV7-3 to TRBJ2-1; 9 nucleotides line up with TRBD2. Germline CDR1 and CDR2: SGHTA and FQGTGA. The CDR3 has 19 residues. The CDR3 DNA, read in part, is TGTGCAAGTCGCTTAAGGTTTGAGGCGGGAGGGCCAAACTACAATGAG. It is translated as CASRLRFEAGGPNYNE. Given in full, the CDR3 is CASRLRFEAGGPNYNEQFF.

This clone ranks as medium-sized (0.01 to 0.1%) in terms of frequency. Read data end 3 residues before the CDR3 end; the end is taken from the germline J gene. The chain uses TRBV5-6 and TRBJ1-5; 8 bases map to TRBD1. The junction had 5 bases not matched to a gene; V was cut back by 3 bases and J by 6 bases. CDR3 length equals 14 residues. Per the germline V gene, CDR1 is SGHDT and CDR2 is YYEEEE. The sequenced part of the CDR3 DNA is TGTGCCAGCAGCTCGATGACAGGGGCTCAGCCC. Translated: CASSSMTGAQP. The entire CDR3 sequence reads CASSSMTGAQPQHF.

Considering frequency, this clone is medium-sized. The observed sequence ends 3 residues before the CDR3 terminus, with the missing tail filled in from the germline J gene. J is TRBJ2-7 and V is TRBV5-4; 8 nucleotides align to TRBD1. CDR1 is SGHNT, CDR2 YYREEE, per germline (reference sequence). The junction had 4 bases not matched to a gene; V was cut back by 5 bases and J by 6 bases. CDR3 length equals 12 residues. The CDR3 DNA, read in part, is TGTGCCAGCAGAAAAACAGGGGGCGAG. This sequence encodes CASRKTGGE. The full CDR3 protein reads CASRKTGGEQYF.

In the case of this clone: The read falls 3 residues short of the CDR3 end, and the missing part is taken from the germline J gene. The chain is built from TRBV9 and TRBJ2-7; TRBD2 agrees at 9 bases. CDR3 length: 13 amino acids. Trimming at V came to 4 bases and at J to 3 bases, leaving 2 bases not matched to a gene. The germline gives CDR1 SGDLS, CDR2 YYNGEE. CDR3 DNA, as far as it was read: TGTGCCAGCAGCCAAGCGGGGGGCTACGAG. Its protein is CASSQAGGYE. The entire CDR3 protein is CASSQAGGYEQYF. The whole variable domain, remainder taken from reference TRBV9 and TRBJ2-7, is DSGVTQTPKHLITATGQRVTLRCSPRSGDLSVYWYQQSLDQGLQFLIQYYNGEERAKGNILERFSAQQFPDLHSELNLSSLELGDSALYFCASSQAGGYEQYFGPGTRLTVT.

The CDR3 DNA, read in part, is TGTGCCAGCAGCGCCCGAGAGGGGCGCGACGAG. This encodes CASSAREGRDE. The complete CDR3 protein is CASSAREGRDEQYF. The chain employs TRBV5-8 and TRBJ2-7; D tentatively reads TRBD1 or TRBD2 (5 bases each). Read coverage stops 3 residues before the CDR3 terminus; the germline J gene supplies the remainder. Germline loops: CDR1 SGHTS, CDR2 YDEGEE. The ends were cut back, 4 bases at V and 5 bases at J, with 16 bases in the middle. The CDR3 has 14 amino acids.